Included here is one T cell receptor (beta chain) sequence, with context. The antigen is unknown. The sample belongs to a study of T cells after yellow fever vaccination. Study background: Fractions with few cells were prepared using SMART-Seq v4 Ultra Low Input.

Study observations and caveats: There was a possibility that FACS-sorted repertoires contained abundant clonotypes contaminating from the bulk population. The study re-detected most primary-vaccination clones after the booster (96% CD4, around 89% CD8).

Trimming removed 3 bases at V and 9 bases at J, with 17 bases between. The CDR3 loop spans 13 amino acids. Germline lookup yields CDR1 DFQATT and CDR2 SNEGSKA (reference sequence). TCR cDNA, made by 5'RACE template switching, carried an added universal primer site and UMIs. TCRdb re-called the 5' RACE reads through MiXCR, storing one row per CDR3 protein. In the table there are 400,000 or so distinct CDR3 sequences, 15% to 20% of which are singletons. The sequencing used PBMCs, collected before the yellow fever booster vaccination. The rearrangement uses TRBV20-1 and TRBJ2-5; D is perhaps TRBD1 or TRBD2 (7 bases each). This clonotype was obtained from a man aged 18 to 29 who received the YFV17D yellow fever vaccine. As DNA, the CDR3 is TGCAGTGCTAGCCCAGGGGGGCGGGAGTCCCAGTACTTC. Protein product: CSASPGGRESQYF.